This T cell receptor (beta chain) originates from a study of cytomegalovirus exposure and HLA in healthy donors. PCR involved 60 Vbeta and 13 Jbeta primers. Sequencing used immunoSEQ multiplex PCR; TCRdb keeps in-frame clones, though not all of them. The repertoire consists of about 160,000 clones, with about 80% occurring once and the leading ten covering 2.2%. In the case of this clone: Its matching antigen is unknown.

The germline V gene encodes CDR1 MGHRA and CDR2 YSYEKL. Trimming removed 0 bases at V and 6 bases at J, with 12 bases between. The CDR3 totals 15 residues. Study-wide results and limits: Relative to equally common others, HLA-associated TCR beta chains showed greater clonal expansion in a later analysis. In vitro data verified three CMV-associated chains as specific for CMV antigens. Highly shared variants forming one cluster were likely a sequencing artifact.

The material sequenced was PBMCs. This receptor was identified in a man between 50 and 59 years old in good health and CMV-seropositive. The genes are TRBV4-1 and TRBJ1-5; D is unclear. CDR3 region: CASSQEVGRSQPQHF. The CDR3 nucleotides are TGCGCCAGCAGCCAAGAGGTAGGGAGAAGTCAGCCCCAGCATTTT.